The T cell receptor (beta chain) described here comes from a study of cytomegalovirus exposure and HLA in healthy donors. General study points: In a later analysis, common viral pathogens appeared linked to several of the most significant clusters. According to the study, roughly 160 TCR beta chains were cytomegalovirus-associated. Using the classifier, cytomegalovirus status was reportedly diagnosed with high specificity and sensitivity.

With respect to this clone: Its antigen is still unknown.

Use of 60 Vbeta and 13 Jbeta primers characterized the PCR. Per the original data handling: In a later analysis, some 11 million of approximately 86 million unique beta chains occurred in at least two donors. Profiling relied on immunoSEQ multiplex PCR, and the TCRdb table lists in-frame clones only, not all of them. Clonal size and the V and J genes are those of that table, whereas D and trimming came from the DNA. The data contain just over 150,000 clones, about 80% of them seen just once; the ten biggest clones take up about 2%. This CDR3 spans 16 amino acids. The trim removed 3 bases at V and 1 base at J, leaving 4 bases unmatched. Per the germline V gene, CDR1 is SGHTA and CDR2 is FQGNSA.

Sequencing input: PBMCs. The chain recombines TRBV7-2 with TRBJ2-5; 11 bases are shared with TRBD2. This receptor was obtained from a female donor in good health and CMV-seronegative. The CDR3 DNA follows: TGTGCCAGCAGCTTGTATACTAGCGGGGGCCAAGAGACCCAGTACTTC. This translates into CASSLYTSGGQETQYF.